Shown below are 17 T cell receptor beta chains from a single sample sequenced in a study of blood T cells in healthy people across ages. A J-beta primer mix and a sample-barcoded 5' primer were used in a second PCR of about 7 to 12 cycles. TCRdb reprocessed the 5' RACE reads with MiXCR, giving one entry per CDR3 protein. The table records 750,000 to 1,000,000 distinct CDR3 sequences, almost 30% of them present only once. These data were also filed under a second study, of T cells of mothers and their children.

Sample: blood. The receptor set was obtained from a woman aged 40 to 50 in good health.

V usage is TRBV4-1 and J usage is TRBJ2-7, with TRBD2 matching over 11 bases. Per germline, CDR1 MGHRA and CDR2 YSYEKL. The ends lost 2 bases at V and 2 bases at J; junction bases unmatched: 8. The CDR3 sequence is 17 residues long. The CDR3 nucleotides are TGCGCCAGCAGCCAAAATCCTCCGGGACTAGCGGCCTACGAGCAGTACTTC. As protein: CASSQNPPGLAAYEQYF.

This clonotype occurred a few times. The germline gene is not matched at one end of the junction; a read error may be the cause. The chain uses TRBV14 and TRBJ2-7, with D possibly TRBD1 on 6 matching bases. CDR3 length: 12 residues. Germline V gene data show CDR1 as SGHDN and CDR2 as FVKESK. The CDR3: CVSRGASYEQYF. The CDR3 DNA follows: TGTGTCAGCAGGGGCGCCTCCTACGAGCAGTACTTC. The whole variable domain, filled in from reference TRBV14 and TRBJ2-7, reads EAGVTQFPSHSVIEKGQTVTLRCDPISGHDNLYWYRRVMGKEIKFLLHFVKESKQDESGMPNNRFLAERTGGTYSTLKVQPAELEDSGVYFCVSRGASYEQYFGPGTRLTVT.

The rearrangement uses TRBV7-2 and TRBJ1-2, with D perhaps TRBD1 (5 bases). Per germline, CDR1 SGHTA and CDR2 FQGNSA. V was pared by 3 bases and J by 7 bases, with 15 bases between. The CDR3 loop spans 14 amino acids. The CDR3 sequence: CASSLVRDPLGYTF. The DNA for the CDR3 is TGTGCCAGCAGCTTGGTCAGGGATCCCCTTGGCTACACCTTC.

V usage is TRBV2 and J usage is TRBJ2-3; D tentatively reads TRBD1 or TRBD2 (6 bases each). The V gene lost 6 bases and the J gene lost 11 bases, with 24 bases spanning the gap. The length of the CDR3 is 15 residues. From germline, CDR1 is SNHLY and CDR2 FYNNEI. The CDR3 DNA reads TGTGCCAGCAGCGCGAATTTCGGGGGCGGGGAACAGCAGTATTTT. It yields the protein CASSANFGGGEQQYF.

This chain joins TRBV29-1 and TRBJ1-1; 7 bases are shared with TRBD1. Germline V gene data show CDR1 as SQVTM and CDR2 as ANQGSEA. Trimming at V came to 3 bases and at J to 1 base, leaving 8 bases not matched to a gene. This CDR3 has 15 amino acids. CDR3 coding DNA: TGCAGCGTTGACGGGGGACAGATACCGAACACTGAAGCTTTCTTT. It encodes CSVDGGQIPNTEAFF.

This clonotype has ten or more counts. V is TRBV29-1 and J is TRBJ1-2; D unresolved. Germline CDR1 reads SQVTM; CDR2 reads ANQGSEA. There are 13 residues in the CDR3. Trimming pared 3 bases from V and 1 base from J, leaving 9 bases between. The DNA for the CDR3 is TGCAGCGTTGATGTATGGATTAACTATGGCTACACCTTC. Protein: CSVDVWINYGYTF.

This clonotype was observed many times. The chain recombines TRBV29-1 with TRBJ2-4; D possibly corresponds to TRBD1 (6 bases). Trimming removed 6 bases from V and 9 bases from J, with 18 bases in between. The CDR3 consists of 13 residues. CDR1 is SQVTM, CDR2 ANQGSEA, per germline. Written as DNA, the CDR3 is TGCAGCGTGAACATGGACAGCGTTCCCATTCAGTACTTC. Protein sequence: CSVNMDSVPIQYF. The full variable domain, its missing parts supplied by reference TRBV29-1 and TRBJ2-4, is SAVISQKPSRDICQRGTSLTIQCQVDSQVTMMFWYRQQPGQSLTLIATANQGSEATYESGFVIDKFPISRPNLTFSTLTVSNMSPEDSSIYLCSVNMDSVPIQYFGAGTRLSVL.

This clonotype was observed at least ten times. The chain joins TRBV4-2 to TRBJ2-7; a possible D gene is TRBD1 (6 bases). Per germline, CDR1 LGHNA and CDR2 YNFKEQ. This CDR3 is built from 16 residues. The ends were cut back, 3 bases at V and 2 bases at J, with 17 bases in the middle. This chain's CDR3 is CASSQGAGTPTYEQYF. CDR3 nucleotides: TGTGCCAGCAGCCAGGGGGCCGGGACACCTACCTACGAGCAGTACTTC.

This clonotype was recorded many times. The genes are TRBV7-3 and TRBJ2-5; perhaps TRBD2 as D (6 bases). The CDR3 is 14 residues long. Germline CDR1 SGHTA, CDR2 FQGTGA. Trimming took off 3 bases at V and 6 bases at J, with 14 bases between the two ends. The CDR3 nucleotides are TGTGCCAGCAGCTTCGGTGGACGCGGGAAGACCCAGTACTTC. It is translated as CASSFGGRGKTQYF.

In DNA form, the CDR3 reads TGCGCCAGCAGCCAAGATATCCCCCAGTTCTCCGGCGGAGAGACCCAGTACTTC. Translating gives CASSQDIPQFSGGETQYF. The chain is built from TRBV4-3 and TRBJ2-5; D gene unclear. Germline lookup yields CDR1 LGHNA and CDR2 YSLEER. This CDR3 is 18 amino acids long. V was shortened by 0 bases and J by 4 bases, with 21 bases between the two germline ends.

In this sample, this clonotype turned up a few times. At one boundary the junction diverges from the germline segment, which might be a read error. J is TRBJ2-1 and V is TRBV7-2; the D call may be TRBD1 or TRBD2 (5 bases each). CDR1 and CDR2 from the germline V gene are SGHTA and FQGNSA. The CDR3 covers 15 residues. The DNA of the CDR3 is TGTGCCAGCAGCTCCATGGGGGTTCCCGGGAATGAGCGGTTCTTC. Translation gives CASSSMGVPGNERFF.

This clonotype was seen a handful of times. The V and J genes are TRBV11-2 and TRBJ2-3; 8 bases line up with TRBD1. Germline V gene sequence: CDR1 SGHAT, CDR2 FQNNGV. The CDR3 length is 20 residues. V shed 0 bases and J 2 bases; nucleotides not matched to a gene: 16. The DNA of the CDR3 is TGTGCCAGCAGCTTAGATGGGACAGGAGGCTGGCAGGCGTTCACAGATACGCAGTATTTT. Protein sequence: CASSLDGTGGWQAFTDTQYF. Together with reference TRBV11-2 and TRBJ2-3, the CDR3 gives the full variable domain: EAGVAQSPRYKIIEKRQSVAFWCNPISGHATLYWYQQILGQGPKLLIQFQNNGVVDDSQLPKDRFSAERLKGVDSTLKIQPAKLEDSAVYLCASSLDGTGGWQAFTDTQYFGPGTRLTVL.

J is TRBJ2-1 and V is TRBV7-8; D gene unclear. Trimming cost V 0 bases and J 3 bases, with 9 bases left between them. This CDR3 region has 15 residues. Germline-derived CDR1 and CDR2 are SGHVS and FQNEAQ. CDR3 region: CASSLAQQDYNEQFF. The CDR3 bases are TGTGCCAGCAGCTTAGCGCAACAAGACTACAATGAGCAGTTCTTC.

This clonotype was counted ten times or more. The gene calls are TRBV12-3 or TRBV12-4 and TRBJ2-7; 11 bases match TRBD2. V dropped 5 bases and J dropped 0; count of bases not matched to a gene: 6. This CDR3 region has 16 residues. CDR3 DNA: TGTGCCAGCAGTCCTGCTACTAGCGGGGGCTCCTACGAGCAGTACTTC. Its translation is CASSPATSGGSYEQYF.

Notes on this clonotype: One end of the junction is discordant with germline, which a read error may explain. J is TRBJ1-6 and V is TRBV15; tentative D call: TRBD1 (6 bases). Germline V CDR1 and CDR2: LNHNV, YYDKDF (reference sequence). This CDR3 contains 14 residues. The CDR3: CAASKQGSGSPLHF. For the CDR3, the DNA is TGTGCCGCCAGCAAACAGGGTTCAGGGTCACCCCTCCACTTT.

This clonotype came up once. This may come from a read error, since a much larger clone is one base off. V and J are TRBV12-3 or TRBV12-4 and TRBJ2-1, with D perhaps TRBD1 or TRBD2 (5 bases each). The CDR3 has 13 amino acids. Trimming removed 11 bases at V and 4 bases at J, with 15 bases between. CDR3 sequence: CADGKGRYNEQFF. The CDR3 DNA sequence: TGTGCCGACGGGAAGGGGAGATACAATGAGCAGTTCTTC.

This clonotype appeared many times. The J gene is TRBJ1-2, the V gene TRBV24-1; 8 nucleotides align to TRBD1. Germline V CDR1 and CDR2: KGHDR, SFDVKD. Trimming took 3 bases from V and 7 from J; bases not matched to a gene: 6. The CDR3 spans 14 residues. The CDR3 sequence is CATSDASTGAGYTF. The CDR3 DNA sequence: TGTGCCACCAGTGATGCCTCGACAGGGGCTGGCTACACCTTC.